This TCR beta chain was observed in a study of blood T cell repertoires in COVID-19. Study overall: Sample material is recorded as cDNA or gDNA derived from T cells, B-cell-depleted T cells, or PBMCs.

The V and J ends lost 1 base and 5 bases respectively, with 11 bases between them. The CDR3 extends over 14 amino acids. Per germline, CDR1 LGHDT and CDR2 YNNKEL (reference sequence). In the original processing: Amplification of reference gene primers was used by the study to estimate nucleated cell counts. The data were produced by immunoSEQ multiplex PCR, yet TCRdb's version contains in-frame clones alone and is incomplete. D and trimming come from the DNA, and the V and J calls and clone size come from that table. Here the sample spans some 300,000 clones, 75% to 90% being singletons. What was sequenced was peripheral blood. The chain combines TRBV3-1 (or the pseudogene TRBV3-2) with TRBJ1-1; possibly TRBD1 for D (5 bases). This receptor was obtained from a woman in her seventies with COVID-19, enrolled during active disease. CDR3 region: CASSQGGGGTEAFF. The DNA of the CDR3 is TGTGCCAGCAGCCAAGGTGGGGGAGGGACTGAAGCTTTCTTT.